The T cell receptor (beta chain) described here comes from a study of blood T cells in healthy people across ages. Findings and caveats of the study: Comparison with aged donors showed that long-lived donors had more naive CD4+ cells and higher diversity. A strong correlation between TCR beta diversity and naive T cell percentage was seen.

A J-beta primer mix and a sample-barcoded 5' primer were used in a second PCR of about 7 to 12 cycles. TCRdb reanalysed the 5' RACE reads using MiXCR and keeps one entry per CDR3 protein. The sample has 700,000 or so distinct CDR3 sequences, about 20% seen once. Concerning this clonotype itself: What it recognizes is unknown.

There are 15 residues in the CDR3. The germline CDR1 and CDR2 sequences are KGHDR and SFDVKD. The ends were cut back, 1 base at V and 4 bases at J, with 11 bases in the middle. At least 6.5 million PBMCs were isolated per sample. The chain recombines TRBV24-1 with TRBJ2-3, with D possibly matching TRBD1 (7 bases). The sequencing sample was made of blood. This receptor was taken from a man between 65 and 85 years old in good health. CDR3 sequence: CATSDLGGGPDTQYF. The CDR3, as DNA: TGTGCCACCAGTGATTTAGGAGGGGGCCCAGATACGCAGTATTTT.